This T cell receptor beta chain was obtained from a study of monozygotic twins with inflammatory bowel disease. In the case of this clonotype: The antigen is not known.

The team made cDNA by running eight separate reactions for each sample. TCRdb derives one entry per CDR3 protein from the 5' RACE reads, leaving out DNA. This table lists 140,000 to 150,000 distinct CDR3 sequences. Study-wide results and limits: IBD patients, compared with healthy twins, shared fewer clonotypes with others (especially with disease activity).

The CDR3 runs 14 residues. The germline V gene encodes CDR1 SGHTA and CDR2 FQGTGA. This TCR was sampled from a human donor with ulcerative colitis or Crohn's disease, or a healthy co-twin of an affected twin (not recorded which). The chain joins TRBV7-3 to TRBJ2-3; TCRdb names TRBD1, which stays unverified in the absence of DNA. Sample: blood. The CDR3 loop reads CASSFQGGTDTQYF.